This TCR beta chain was obtained from a study of blood T cell repertoires in COVID-19 (dated by TCRdb to between 2020 and 2021). About the full investigation: Samples covering the acute and convalescent phases of COVID-19 were provided by collaborators in the United States, Italy and Spain. The material from the prospective study consisted of cDNA or gDNA derived from T cells, B-cell-depleted T cells, or PBMCs. Subjects who had been exposed to COVID-19, were actively infected with it, or had recovered from it provided the deeply sampled blood TCRbeta repertoires that made up the dataset. The repertoires were released in a freely available public database meant as a resource for research on the immune response to SARS-CoV-2. The samples were drawn from two sources: the first 160 participants of the ongoing ImmuneRACE study, and 1,200 or so subjects contributed by 6 global collaborators. The sample metadata nearly always contained a de-identified subject ID, COVID-19 status, age in years and sex. Where available, HLA class I and class II types were obtained from metadata supplied by the sample provider rather than from assay-based typing.

Each collaborating institution followed its own protocols to collect whole blood in K2EDTA tubes. For TCRbeta analysis, collaborator samples were shipped as frozen whole blood, as isolated PBMCs, or as DNA extracted from either sample type. This clone was observed once. The antigen it recognizes is unknown. The input lacks base qualities; no much larger clone sits a single base away. The immunoSEQ Assay, a bias-controlled multiplex PCR, was used to amplify TCRbeta CDR3 regions from genomic DNA. The authors' analysis ran thus. The number of nucleated cells in each sample was estimated from the amplification of reference gene primers within the assay. To quantify the absolute abundance of each unique TCRbeta CDR3 rearrangement, sequence reads were collapsed and filtered. For each sample, productive Simpson clonality was calculated as the square root of Simpson's diversity index over productive rearrangements. The clones in this table, taken by TCRdb from immuneACCESS, are in-frame only. Not every clone is retained; where verified, under half of the shortfall comes from an unresolved V gene, and the cause of the rest is unknown. V and J calls and clone size come straight from that table; D and trimming were deduced from the DNA. The sample profile shows around 100,000 clones; about four fifths of them were found once. In total, the top ten clones hold 15% to 20% of the sample.

At the junction V is shortened by 1 base and J by 11 bases, with 18 bases in between. The CDR3 measures 14 amino acids from cysteine to phenylalanine. Only CDR3 DNA is held: 42 bases, read in frame from base 1. The germline V gene gives CDR1 as MNHNS and CDR2 as SASEGT. Here is what the overall study found, with its caveats: The amount of clinical and demographic metadata varied by source and participant and was provided uncurated.

The sequence derives from a woman aged 60-70 years with acute or convalescent COVID-19. The specimen sequenced was peripheral blood. The receptor chain draws on TRBV6-1 and TRBJ2-7; TRBD1 is a possible D gene, resting on 6 matching bases. The CDR3 is CASSEGTALRLEYF. In nucleotides, the sequence is TGTGCCAGCAGTGAAGGGACAGCCCTCCGGTTGGAGTACTTC.